This T cell receptor (beta chain) was obtained from a study of blood T cell repertoires in COVID-19. Study background: From the United States, Italy and Spain came samples of acute and convalescent COVID-19. PBMCs, B-cell-depleted T cells, or T cells provided the cDNA or gDNA that made up the material.

Authors' methods: Amplification of reference gene primers provided the estimated nucleated cell counts. This table comes from immunoSEQ multiplex PCR, and its TCRdb copy is limited to in-frame clones, with some not included. That table supplies the V and J calls and clone size; D and trimming were determined from the DNA. The sample contains 100,000 to 110,000 clones, roughly 88% of which appear only once. From germline, CDR1 is SGHAT and CDR2 FQNNGV. Trimming left V 3 bases short and J 6 bases short, with 17 bases between. This CDR3 spans 15 amino acids. V usage is TRBV11-2 and J usage is TRBJ1-1; no clear D gene. Material for sequencing was peripheral blood. The TCR comes from a human donor in a cohort sampled during active COVID-19. The CDR3 DNA sequence: TGTGCCAGCAGCTTGGGCGGGAGGTTGGACGCTGAAGCTTTCTTT. Protein: CASSLGGRLDAEAFF.